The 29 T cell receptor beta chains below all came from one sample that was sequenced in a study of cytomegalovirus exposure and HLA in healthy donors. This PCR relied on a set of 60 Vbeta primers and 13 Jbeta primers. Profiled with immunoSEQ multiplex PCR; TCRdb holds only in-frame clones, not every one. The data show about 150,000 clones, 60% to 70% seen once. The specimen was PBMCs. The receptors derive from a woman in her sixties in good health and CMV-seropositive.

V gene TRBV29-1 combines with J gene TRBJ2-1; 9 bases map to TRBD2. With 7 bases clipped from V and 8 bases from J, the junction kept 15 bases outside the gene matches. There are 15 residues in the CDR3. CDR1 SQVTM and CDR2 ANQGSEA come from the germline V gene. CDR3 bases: TGCAGCGCGACCAGGGGGAGCGGGGGGTCGGATGAGCAGTTCTTC. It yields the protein CSATRGSGGSDEQFF.

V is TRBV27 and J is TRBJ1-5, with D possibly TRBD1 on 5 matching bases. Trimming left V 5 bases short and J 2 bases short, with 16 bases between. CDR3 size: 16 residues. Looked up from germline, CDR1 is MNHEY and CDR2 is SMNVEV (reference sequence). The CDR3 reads CASSPLRGAGNQPQHF. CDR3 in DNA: TGTGCCAGCAGTCCTTTGCGCGGGGCAGGCAATCAGCCCCAGCATTTT.

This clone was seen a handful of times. For the CDR3, the DNA is TGCGCCAGCAGCTTGGGGCCACTTGGGGGCGACCAGCCCCAGCATTTT. The encoded protein is CASSLGPLGGDQPQHF. The chain couples TRBV5-1 to TRBJ1-5; a weak D match, TRBD1 (6 bases). CDR3 length: 16 amino acids. Germline CDR1 and CDR2: SGHRS and YFSETQ. The ends were cut back, 0 bases at V and 7 bases at J, with 17 bases in the middle.

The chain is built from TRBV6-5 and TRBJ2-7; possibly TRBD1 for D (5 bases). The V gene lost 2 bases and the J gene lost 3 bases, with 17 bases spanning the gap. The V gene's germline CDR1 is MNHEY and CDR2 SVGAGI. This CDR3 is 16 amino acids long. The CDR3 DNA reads TGTGCCAGCAGTTACGGGCAGGGCGAGAATGTCTACGAGCAGTACTTC. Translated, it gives CASSYGQGENVYEQYF.

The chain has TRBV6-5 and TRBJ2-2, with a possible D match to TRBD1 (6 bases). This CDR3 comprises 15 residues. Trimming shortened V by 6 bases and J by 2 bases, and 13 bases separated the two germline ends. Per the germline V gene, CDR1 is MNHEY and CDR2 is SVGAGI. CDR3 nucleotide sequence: TGTGCCAGCAGACTTAACAGGGCTAACACCGGGGAGCTGTTTTTT. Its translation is CASRLNRANTGELFF.

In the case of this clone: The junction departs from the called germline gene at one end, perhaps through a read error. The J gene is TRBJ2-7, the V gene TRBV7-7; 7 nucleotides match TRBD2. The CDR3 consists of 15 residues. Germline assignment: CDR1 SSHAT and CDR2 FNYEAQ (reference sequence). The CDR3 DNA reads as TGTGCTAGCAGCTTAGTTGCGGGAGCCCTTGGGGAGCAGTACTTC. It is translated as CASSLVAGALGEQYF.

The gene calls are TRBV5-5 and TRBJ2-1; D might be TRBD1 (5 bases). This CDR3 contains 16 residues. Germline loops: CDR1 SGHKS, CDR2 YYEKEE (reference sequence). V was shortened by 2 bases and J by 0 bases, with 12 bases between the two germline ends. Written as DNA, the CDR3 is TGTGCCAGCAGCTTTATGGTGGGGCACTCCTACAATGAGCAGTTCTTC. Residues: CASSFMVGHSYNEQFF.

The CDR3 here is CSALTGYNTGELFF. The CDR3 DNA follows: TGCAGCGCTCTCACAGGGTACAACACCGGGGAGCTGTTTTTT. The gene calls are TRBV29-1 and TRBJ2-2, with TRBD1 as a possible D gene (6 bases). The germline V gene has CDR1 SQVTM and CDR2 ANQGSEA. The V gene lost 7 bases and the J gene lost 2 bases, with 14 bases spanning the gap. The CDR3 contains 14 residues.

Written as DNA, the CDR3 is TGTGCCAGCAGCTTGGGCAGCTTGGCCCTCCAAGAGACCCAGTACTTC. This encodes CASSLGSLALQETQYF. The chain carries TRBV7-7 and TRBJ2-5; D remains unclear. Germline values: CDR1 SSHAT, CDR2 FNYEAQ (reference sequence). The CDR3 runs 16 residues. V lost 3 bases to trimming and J lost 1 base, with 15 bases between them.

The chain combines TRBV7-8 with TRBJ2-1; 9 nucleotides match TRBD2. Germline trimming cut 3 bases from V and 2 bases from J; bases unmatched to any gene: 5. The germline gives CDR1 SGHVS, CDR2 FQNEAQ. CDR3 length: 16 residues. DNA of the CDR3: TGTGCCAGCAGCTTCCTAGCGGGAACCACCTACAATGAGCAGTTCTTC. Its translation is CASSFLAGTTYNEQFF.

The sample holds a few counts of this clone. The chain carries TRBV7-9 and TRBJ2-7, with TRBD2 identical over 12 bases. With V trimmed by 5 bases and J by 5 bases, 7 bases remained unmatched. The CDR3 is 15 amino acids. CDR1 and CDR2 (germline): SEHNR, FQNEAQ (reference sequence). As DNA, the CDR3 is TGTGCCAGCAGCCAAGGACTAGCGGGACTTCACGAGCAGTACTTC. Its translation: CASSQGLAGLHEQYF.

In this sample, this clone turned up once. CDR3 DNA: TGTGCAAGTCGCCAACTAGCGGAGGAGCAGTTCTTC. Amino acid sequence: CASRQLAEEQFF. J is TRBJ2-1 and V is TRBV12-2; the table's D call of TRBD2 was not tested on the DNA. TRBV12-2 is described as a pseudogene. The CDR3 is 12 amino acids.

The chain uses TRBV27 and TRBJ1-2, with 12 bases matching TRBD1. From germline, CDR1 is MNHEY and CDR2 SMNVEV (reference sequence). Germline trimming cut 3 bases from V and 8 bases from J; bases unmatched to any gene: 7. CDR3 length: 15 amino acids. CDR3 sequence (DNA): TGTGCCAGCAGTTTTGGGACAGGGGGCGCGGGGGGCTACACCTTC. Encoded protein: CASSFGTGGAGGYTF.

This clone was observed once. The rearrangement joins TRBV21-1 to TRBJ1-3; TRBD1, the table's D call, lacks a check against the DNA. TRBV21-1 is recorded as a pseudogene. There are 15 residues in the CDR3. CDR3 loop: CASSPDRGRGNTIYF. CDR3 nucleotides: TGTGCCAGCAGCCCCGACAGGGGGCGGGGAAACACCATATATTTT.

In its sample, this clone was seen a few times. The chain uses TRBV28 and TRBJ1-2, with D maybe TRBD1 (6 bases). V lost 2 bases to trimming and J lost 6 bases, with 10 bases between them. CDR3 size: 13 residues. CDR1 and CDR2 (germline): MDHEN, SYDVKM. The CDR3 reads CASSLPGGHGYTF. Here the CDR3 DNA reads TGTGCCAGCAGTTTACCGGGGGGGCATGGCTACACCTTC.

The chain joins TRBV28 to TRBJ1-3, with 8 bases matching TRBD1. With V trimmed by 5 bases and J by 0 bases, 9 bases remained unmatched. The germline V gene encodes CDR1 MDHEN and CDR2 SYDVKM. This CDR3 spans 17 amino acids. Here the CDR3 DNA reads TGTGCCAGCAGTGCCCGACAGGGGTTCTTCTCTGGAAACACCATATATTTT. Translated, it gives CASSARQGFFSGNTIYF.

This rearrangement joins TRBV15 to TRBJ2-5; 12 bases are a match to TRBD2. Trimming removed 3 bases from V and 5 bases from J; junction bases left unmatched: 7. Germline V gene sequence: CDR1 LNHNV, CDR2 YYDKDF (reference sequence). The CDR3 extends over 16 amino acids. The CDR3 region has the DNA TGTGCCACCAGCAGGCTAGCGGGAGGGCCTCTGGAGACCCAGTACTTC. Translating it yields CATSRLAGGPLETQYF.

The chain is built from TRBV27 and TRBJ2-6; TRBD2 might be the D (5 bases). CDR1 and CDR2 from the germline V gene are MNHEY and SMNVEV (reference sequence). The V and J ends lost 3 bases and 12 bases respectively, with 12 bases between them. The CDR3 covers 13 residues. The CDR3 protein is CASSFRESTVLTF. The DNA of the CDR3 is TGTGCCAGCAGTTTTCGGGAATCTACCGTCCTGACTTTC.

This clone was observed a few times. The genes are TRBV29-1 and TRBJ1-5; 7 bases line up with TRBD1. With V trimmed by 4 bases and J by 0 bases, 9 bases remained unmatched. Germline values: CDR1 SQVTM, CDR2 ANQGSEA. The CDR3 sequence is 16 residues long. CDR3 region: CSVVGPGGYSNQPQHF. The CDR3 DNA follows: TGCAGCGTTGTCGGGCCAGGGGGATATAGCAATCAGCCCCAGCATTTT.

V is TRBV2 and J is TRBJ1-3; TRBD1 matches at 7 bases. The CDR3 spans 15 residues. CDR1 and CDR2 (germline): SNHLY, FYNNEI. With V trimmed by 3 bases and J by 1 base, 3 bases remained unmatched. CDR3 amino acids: CASSDYRGSGNTIYF. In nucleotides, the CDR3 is TGTGCCAGCAGTGACTACAGGGGATCTGGAAACACCATATATTTT.

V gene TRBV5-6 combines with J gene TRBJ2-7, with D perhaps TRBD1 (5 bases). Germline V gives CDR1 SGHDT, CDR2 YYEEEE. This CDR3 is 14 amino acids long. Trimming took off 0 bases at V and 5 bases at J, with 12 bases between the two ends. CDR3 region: CASSLGQGWDEQYF. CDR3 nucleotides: TGTGCCAGCAGCTTGGGGCAGGGCTGGGACGAGCAGTACTTC.

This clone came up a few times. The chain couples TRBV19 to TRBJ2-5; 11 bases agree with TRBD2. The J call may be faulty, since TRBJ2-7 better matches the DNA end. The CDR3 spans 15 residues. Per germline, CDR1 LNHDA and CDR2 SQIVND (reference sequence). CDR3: CASSMGLAGGYEQYF. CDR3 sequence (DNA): TGTGCCAGTAGTATGGGGCTAGCGGGAGGCTACGAGCAGTACTTC.

CDR3 region: CASSLRGSGRSYEQYF. The DNA for the CDR3 is TGTGCCAGCAGTTTACGGGGTAGCGGGAGGTCCTACGAGCAGTACTTC. The V and J genes are TRBV28 and TRBJ2-7, with 10 positions matching TRBD2. CDR3 length equals 16 residues. The trim removed 2 bases at V and 1 base at J, leaving 5 bases unmatched. Germline V gene sequence: CDR1 MDHEN, CDR2 SYDVKM.

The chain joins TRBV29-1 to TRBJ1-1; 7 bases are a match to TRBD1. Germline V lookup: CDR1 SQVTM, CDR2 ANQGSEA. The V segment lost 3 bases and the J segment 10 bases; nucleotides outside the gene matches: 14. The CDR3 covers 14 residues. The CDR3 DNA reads TGCAGCGTTGATCCCGACAGGGATGAAGGCGGAGCTTTCTTT. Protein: CSVDPDRDEGGAFF.

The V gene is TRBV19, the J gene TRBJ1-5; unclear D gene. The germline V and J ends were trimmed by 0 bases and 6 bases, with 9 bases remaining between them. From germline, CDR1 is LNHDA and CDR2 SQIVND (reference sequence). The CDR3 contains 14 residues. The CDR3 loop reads CASSIDPRGQPQHF. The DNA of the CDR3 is TGTGCCAGTAGTATAGATCCCCGGGGTCAGCCCCAGCATTTT. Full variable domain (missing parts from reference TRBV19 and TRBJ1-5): DGGITQSPKYLFRKEGQNVTLSCEQNLNHDAMYWYRQDPGQGLRLIYYSQIVNDFQKGDIAEGYSVSREKKESFPLTVTSAQKNPTAFYLCASSIDPRGQPQHFGDGTRLSIL.

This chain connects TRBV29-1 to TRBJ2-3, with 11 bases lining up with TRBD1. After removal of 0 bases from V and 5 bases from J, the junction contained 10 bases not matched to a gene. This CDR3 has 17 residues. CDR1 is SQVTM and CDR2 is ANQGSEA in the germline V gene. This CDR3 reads CSVEDRARDRGLDTQYF. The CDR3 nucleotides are TGCAGCGTTGAAGATAGGGCCCGGGACAGGGGGTTAGATACGCAGTATTTT.

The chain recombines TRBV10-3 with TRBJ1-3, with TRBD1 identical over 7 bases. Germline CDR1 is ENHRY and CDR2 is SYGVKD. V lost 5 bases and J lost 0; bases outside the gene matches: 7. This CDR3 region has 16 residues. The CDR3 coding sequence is TGTGCCATCAGTCCTCGACAGGGCTACTCTGGAAACACCATATATTTT. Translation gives CAISPRQGYSGNTIYF.

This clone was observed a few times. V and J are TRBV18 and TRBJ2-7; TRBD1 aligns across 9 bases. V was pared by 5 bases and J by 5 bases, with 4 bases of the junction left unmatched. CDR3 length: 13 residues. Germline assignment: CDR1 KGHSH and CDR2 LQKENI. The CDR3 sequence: CASSGRDRDEQYF. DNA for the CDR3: TGTGCCAGCTCAGGCCGGGACAGGGACGAGCAGTACTTC. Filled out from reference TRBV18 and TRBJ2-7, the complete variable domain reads NAGVMQNPRHLVRRRGQEARLRCSPMKGHSHVYWYRQLPEEGLKFMVYLQKENIIDESGMPKERFSAEFPKEGPSILRIQQVVRGDSAAYFCASSGRDRDEQYFGPGTRLTVT.

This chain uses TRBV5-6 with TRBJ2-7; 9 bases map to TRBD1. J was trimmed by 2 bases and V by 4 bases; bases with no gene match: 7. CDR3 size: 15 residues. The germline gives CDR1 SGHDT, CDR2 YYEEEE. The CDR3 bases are TGTGCCAGCAGCCGGGGACAGGGCGCCGCCTACGAGCAGTACTTC. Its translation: CASSRGQGAAYEQYF.